The present T cell receptor (beta chain) was sequenced within a study of T cell clonality in common variable immunodeficiency. The CDR3 is 16 residues long. Germline V gene sequence: CDR1 DFQATT, CDR2 SNEGSKA (reference sequence). V shed 7 bases, J shed 4 bases, and the junction held 14 bases outside the gene matches. For this clone: Its antigen is as yet unknown. The DNA ends 3 residues before the CDR3 does, and the rest of the CDR3 is filled in from the germline J gene.

Produced via immunoSEQ multiplex PCR; TCRdb's table is partial and in-frame only. Singletons are absent from the sample, which has roughly 52,000 clones. Findings and limits, study-wide: Compared with healthy controls, CVID subjects showed increased TCRbeta clonality, mostly in about a third. Fewer TCRbeta clones were shared among CVID subjects than controls.

The chain uses TRBV20-1 and TRBJ2-1; TRBD2 matches 9 bases. The sample comprised peripheral blood mononuclear cells. This sequence was found in a person between 18 and 75 years old in good health. The sequenced part of the CDR3 DNA is TGCAGTGTCATTACACCCTCTAGCGGGAAATACAATGAG. Residues: CSVITPSSGKYNE. The whole CDR3 protein is CSVITPSSGKYNEQFF.